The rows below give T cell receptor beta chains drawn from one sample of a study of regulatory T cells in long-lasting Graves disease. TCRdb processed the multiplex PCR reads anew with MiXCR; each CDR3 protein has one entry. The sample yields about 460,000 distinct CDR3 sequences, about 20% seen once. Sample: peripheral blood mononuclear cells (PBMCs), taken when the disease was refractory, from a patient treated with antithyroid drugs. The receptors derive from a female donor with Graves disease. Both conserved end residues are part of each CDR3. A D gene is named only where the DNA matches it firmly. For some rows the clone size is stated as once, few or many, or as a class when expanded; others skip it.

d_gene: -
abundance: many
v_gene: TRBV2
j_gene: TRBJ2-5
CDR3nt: TGTGCCAGCACCCCCGGGGGGCGACAGGGAACAGGAGAGACCCAGTACTTC
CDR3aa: CASTPGGRQGTGETQYF

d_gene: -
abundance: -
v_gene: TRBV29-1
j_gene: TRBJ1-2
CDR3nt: TGCAGCGTTGCTGGTTCGACGTCGGGTCCTAACTATGGCTACACCTTC
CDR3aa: CSVAGSTSGPNYGYTF

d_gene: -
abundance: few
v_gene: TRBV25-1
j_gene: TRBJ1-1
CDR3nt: TGTGCCAGCAGTGAATTGGGTTCGGGGGGACCGAACACTGAAGCTTTCTTT
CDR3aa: CASSELGSGGPNTEAFF

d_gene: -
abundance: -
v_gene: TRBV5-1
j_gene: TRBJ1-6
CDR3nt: TGCGCCACCCGGACCGAGAACTCAGATTCACCCCTCCACTTT
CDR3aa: CATRTENSDSPLHF

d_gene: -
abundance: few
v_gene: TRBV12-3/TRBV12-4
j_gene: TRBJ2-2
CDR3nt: TGTGCCAGCAGACATACCCGACAGGGAGGGGGAACCGGGGAGCTGTTTTTT
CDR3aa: CASRHTRQGGGTGELFF

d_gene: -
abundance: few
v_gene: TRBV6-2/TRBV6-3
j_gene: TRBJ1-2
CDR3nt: TGTGCCAGCAGTTACATTTCTAACTATGGCTACACCTTC
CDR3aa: CASSYISNYGYTF

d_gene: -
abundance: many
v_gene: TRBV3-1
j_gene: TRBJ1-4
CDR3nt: TGTGCCAGCAGCGTGGCTAATGAAAAACTGTTTTTT
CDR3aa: CASSVANEKLFF

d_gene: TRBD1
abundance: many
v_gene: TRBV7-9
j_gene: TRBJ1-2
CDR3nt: TGTGCCAGCAGCACCCACAGGGGGCAGCGGTCCTATGGCTACACCTTC
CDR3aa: CASSTHRGQRSYGYTF

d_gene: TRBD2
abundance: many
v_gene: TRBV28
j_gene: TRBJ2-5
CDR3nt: TGTGCCAGCAGTGGACTAGCGGTCCAAGAGACCCAGTACTTC
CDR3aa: CASSGLAVQETQYF

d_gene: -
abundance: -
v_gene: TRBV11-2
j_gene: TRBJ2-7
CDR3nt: TGTGCCAGCAGCGGAAGAGGACATTCCTACGAGCAGTACTTC
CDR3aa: CASSGRGHSYEQYF

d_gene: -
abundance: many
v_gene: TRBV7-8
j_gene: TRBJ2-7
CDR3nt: TGTGCCAGCAGCTTGTCACAGTTCGAGCAGTACTTC
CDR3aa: CASSLSQFEQYF

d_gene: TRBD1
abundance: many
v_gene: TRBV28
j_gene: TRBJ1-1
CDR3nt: TGTGCCAGCACCGGGTGGGCAGGGGGCGTTCTGGACACTGAAGCTTTCTTT
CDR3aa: CASTGWAGGVLDTEAFF